This T cell receptor (beta chain) was identified during a study of Ad26.COV2.S vaccination and SARS-CoV-2 variants. Broader study findings: The study found similar non-spike TCR breadth in vaccine and placebo recipients.

Worth noting for this clone: Its antigen remains unidentified.

Measured with immunoSEQ multiplex PCR; TCRdb has only the in-frame clones, and not every one. This sample has about 400,000 clones, with about 83% found just once. Stated treatment: around 19 received Ad26.COV2.S at low or high dose, single or two shots; roughly 5 received placebo; per-sample allocation not given. Day 63 following the first vaccine or placebo injection was when the samples were taken. Per the germline V gene, CDR1 is LNHDA and CDR2 is SQIVND (reference sequence). V was clipped by 4 bases and J by 5 bases, with 16 bases between them. This CDR3 has 15 residues. The sample here was peripheral blood, taken in a trial of Ad26.COV2.S vaccine versus placebo. This chain links TRBV19 with TRBJ2-3; no clear D. This receptor was obtained from a person between 18 and 65 years old who received the Ad26.COV2.S COVID-19 vaccine or a placebo. The DNA for the CDR3 is TGTGCCAGTAGTAACCTCCCCCAGTTGGGAGATACGCAGTATTTT. Translating gives CASSNLPQLGDTQYF.